The 17 T cell receptor beta chains below all came from one sample that was sequenced in a study of early T cells in non-severe SARS-CoV-2 infection. Via MiXCR, TCRdb re-called the 5' RACE reads, giving one row per CDR3 protein. The table has tens of thousands of distinct CDR3 sequences, over 4.5% seen once; the top ten hold 6% to 9%. The material sequenced was whole blood. These receptors were collected from an adult who was a healthcare worker with PCR-confirmed SARS-CoV-2 infection or an uninfected control (not recorded which).

This clonotype was counted many times. The CDR3 DNA follows: TGTGCCAGCAGTGATTTGGGCTCCCCCACGGGCTCCTACAATGAGCAGTTCTTC. As protein: CASSDLGSPTGSYNEQFF. This chain connects TRBV6-1 to TRBJ2-1; D remains unclear. The V gene lost 3 bases and the J gene lost 0 bases, with 18 bases spanning the gap. CDR1 and CDR2 from the germline V gene are MNHNS and SASEGT. The CDR3 runs 18 residues.

Turning to this clonotype: This may arise from a read error, as a much more abundant clone is one base away. The V and J genes are TRBV4-2 and TRBJ1-2; D is ambiguous. The CDR3 consists of 14 residues. Germline loops: CDR1 LGHNA, CDR2 YNFKEQ. The CDR3 spells CVSSQEARAYGYTF. The DNA for the CDR3 is TGTGTCAGCAGCCAAGAGGCCAGAGCGTATGGCTACACCTTC.

The table lists this clonotype with many counts. CDR3 sequence reads: CASSWGSREFF. CDR3 in DNA: TGTGCCAGCAGTTGGGGTTCGAGGGAGTTCTTC. This chain connects TRBV6-2 or TRBV6-3 to TRBJ2-1, with D maybe TRBD2 (5 bases). Germline CDR1 is MNHEY and CDR2 is SVGEGT. The V and J ends lost 4 bases and 14 bases respectively, with 12 bases between them. The CDR3 totals 11 residues.

This clonotype was observed at least ten times. The V call is TRBV2, the J call TRBJ1-1, with a weak D call TRBD1 (5 bases). Trimming stripped 6 bases from V and 8 bases from J, with 10 bases between. The CDR3 spans 11 residues. CDR1 and CDR2 from the germline V gene are SNHLY and FYNNEI. In DNA form, the CDR3 reads TGTGCCAGCAGCGGACACGCAGAAGCTTTCTTT. Translating gives CASSGHAEAFF.

CDR3 coding DNA: TGTGCCAGCAGTTACTCAACAGGGGGCGCGTCCTACGAGCAGTACTTC. It translates to CASSYSTGGASYEQYF. The chain carries TRBV6-5 and TRBJ2-7; 9 bases agree with TRBD1. The CDR3 runs 16 residues. The trim removed 0 bases at V and 1 base at J, leaving 4 bases unmatched. Germline CDR1 reads MNHEY; CDR2 reads SVGAGI.

Relative to its sample, this clonotype is medium-sized. The chain combines TRBV5-6 with TRBJ1-1, with D possibly being TRBD1 (6 bases). V was cut by 0 bases and J by 5 bases, with 8 bases left in between. The CDR3 runs to 13 residues. The germline V gene has CDR1 SGHDT and CDR2 YYEEEE. CDR3 protein: CASSLGGGTEAFF. CDR3 bases: TGTGCCAGCAGCTTGGGAGGGGGTACTGAAGCTTTCTTT.

This clonotype has a count of ten or more. This chain uses TRBV7-6 with TRBJ2-7, with D unresolved. Between the trimmed V and J ends, which lost 5 bases and 2 bases, there was a span of 16 bases. This CDR3 has 15 amino acids. Germline CDR1 is SGHVS and CDR2 is FNYEAQ. The CDR3 reads CASSRGPLGTYEQYF. The CDR3 bases are TGTGCCAGCAGCAGAGGACCTCTGGGGACCTACGAGCAGTACTTC.

This clonotype was recorded at least ten times. V and J are TRBV18 and TRBJ2-1, with TRBD1 matching over 9 bases. The CDR3 is 14 residues long. Trimming cost V 6 bases and J 7 bases; bases outside gene matches: 7. Germline loops: CDR1 KGHSH, CDR2 LQKENI. The CDR3 sequence: CASSPGQGTNEQFF. DNA for the CDR3: TGTGCCAGCTCTCCGGGACAGGGTACAAATGAGCAGTTCTTC.

This clonotype was recorded at least ten times. J is TRBJ2-3 and V is TRBV7-9; TRBD1 might be the D (6 bases). V lost 6 bases, J lost 2 bases, and 15 bases lay in between. Germline loops: CDR1 SEHNR, CDR2 FQNEAQ (reference sequence). CDR3 size: 15 residues. CDR3 bases: TGTGCCAGCAGACGAAACAGGGATATCACAGATACGCAGTATTTT. Protein: CASRRNRDITDTQYF.

This clonotype was detected ten times or more. V gene TRBV7-8 combines with J gene TRBJ1-2; no firm D call. CDR1 and CDR2 from the germline V gene are SGHVS and FQNEAQ. CDR3 size: 17 residues. V lost 2 bases, J lost 1 base, and 17 bases lay in between. The CDR3 is CASSLQPRPTLNYGYTF. The CDR3 nucleotides are TGTGCCAGCAGCTTACAGCCAAGGCCGACGCTTAACTATGGCTACACCTTC.

This clonotype came up many times. The gene calls are TRBV4-1 and TRBJ2-1; 7 positions match TRBD2. The CDR3 has 15 amino acids. V lost 4 bases to trimming and J lost 7 bases; unmatched junction nucleotides: 10. The germline gives CDR1 MGHRA, CDR2 YSYEKL. The CDR3 sequence: CASSLRLAEGNEQFF. The CDR3 DNA follows: TGCGCCAGCAGCCTGAGGCTAGCGGAGGGGAATGAGCAGTTCTTC.

This clonotype was observed many times. The chain joins TRBV7-8 to TRBJ1-5, with a tentative D call TRBD1 (5 bases). V dropped 0 bases and J dropped 7 bases, with 13 bases sitting between them. Germline V gives CDR1 SGHVS, CDR2 FQNEAQ. The CDR3 is made up of 15 amino acids. The CDR3 sequence: CASSLAQGFRQPQHF. Written as DNA, the CDR3 is TGTGCCAGCAGCTTAGCTCAGGGTTTCCGACAGCCCCAGCATTTT.

In its sample, this clonotype was seen many times. This sequence joins TRBV19 and TRBJ1-5, with a weak D call TRBD1 (5 bases). CDR1 is LNHDA, CDR2 SQIVND, per germline (reference sequence). The CDR3 runs to 15 residues. The V end was cut by 6 bases, the J end by 3 bases, with 15 bases between. CDR3 DNA: TGTGCCAGTAGCGTCGTGGGGGTTCCCAATCAGCCCCAGCATTTT. This gives the protein CASSVVGVPNQPQHF.

This clonotype was seen at least ten times. The rearrangement joins TRBV11-2 to TRBJ1-3, with D unresolved. Germline V gives CDR1 SGHAT, CDR2 FQNNGV. The CDR3 has 16 amino acids. V was cut by 1 base and J by 0 bases, with 10 bases left in between. This chain's CDR3 is CASSLVPGSSGNTIYF. DNA of the CDR3: TGTGCCAGCAGCTTAGTCCCGGGGAGCTCTGGAAACACCATATATTTT. Full variable domain (missing parts from reference TRBV11-2 and TRBJ1-3): EAGVAQSPRYKIIEKRQSVAFWCNPISGHATLYWYQQILGQGPKLLIQFQNNGVVDDSQLPKDRFSAERLKGVDSTLKIQPAKLEDSAVYLCASSLVPGSSGNTIYFGEGSWLTVV.

This clonotype was recorded many times. V usage is TRBV9 and J usage is TRBJ1-6; 9 nucleotides match TRBD1. The ends lost 4 bases at V and 12 bases at J; junction bases unmatched: 8. The CDR3 contains 14 residues. Germline V CDR1 and CDR2: SGDLS, YYNGEE. In nucleotides, the CDR3 is TGTGCCAGCAGCCTAGGGACAGGGTACGAACCCCTCCACTTT. This gives the protein CASSLGTGYEPLHF.

This clonotype has a count of ten or more. The CDR3 DNA sequence: TGCGCCAGCAGCAAAGGCGGGGAGCTGTTTTTT. Translation: CASSKGGELFF. V usage is TRBV5-1 and J usage is TRBJ2-2, with D uncertain. The CDR3 spans 11 residues. V was pared by 4 bases and J by 7 bases, with 5 bases between. Germline V gene lookup returns CDR1 SGHRS and CDR2 YFSETQ.

The chain couples TRBV20-1 to TRBJ2-7; 7 bases agree with TRBD2. Germline assignment: CDR1 DFQATT and CDR2 SNEGSKA (reference sequence). The CDR3 is 14 amino acids. The V segment lost 5 bases and the J segment 2 bases; nucleotides outside the gene matches: 9. CDR3 in amino acids: CSAGKTSFPYEQYF. The CDR3 DNA reads TGCAGTGCTGGTAAGACTAGCTTTCCCTACGAGCAGTACTTC.